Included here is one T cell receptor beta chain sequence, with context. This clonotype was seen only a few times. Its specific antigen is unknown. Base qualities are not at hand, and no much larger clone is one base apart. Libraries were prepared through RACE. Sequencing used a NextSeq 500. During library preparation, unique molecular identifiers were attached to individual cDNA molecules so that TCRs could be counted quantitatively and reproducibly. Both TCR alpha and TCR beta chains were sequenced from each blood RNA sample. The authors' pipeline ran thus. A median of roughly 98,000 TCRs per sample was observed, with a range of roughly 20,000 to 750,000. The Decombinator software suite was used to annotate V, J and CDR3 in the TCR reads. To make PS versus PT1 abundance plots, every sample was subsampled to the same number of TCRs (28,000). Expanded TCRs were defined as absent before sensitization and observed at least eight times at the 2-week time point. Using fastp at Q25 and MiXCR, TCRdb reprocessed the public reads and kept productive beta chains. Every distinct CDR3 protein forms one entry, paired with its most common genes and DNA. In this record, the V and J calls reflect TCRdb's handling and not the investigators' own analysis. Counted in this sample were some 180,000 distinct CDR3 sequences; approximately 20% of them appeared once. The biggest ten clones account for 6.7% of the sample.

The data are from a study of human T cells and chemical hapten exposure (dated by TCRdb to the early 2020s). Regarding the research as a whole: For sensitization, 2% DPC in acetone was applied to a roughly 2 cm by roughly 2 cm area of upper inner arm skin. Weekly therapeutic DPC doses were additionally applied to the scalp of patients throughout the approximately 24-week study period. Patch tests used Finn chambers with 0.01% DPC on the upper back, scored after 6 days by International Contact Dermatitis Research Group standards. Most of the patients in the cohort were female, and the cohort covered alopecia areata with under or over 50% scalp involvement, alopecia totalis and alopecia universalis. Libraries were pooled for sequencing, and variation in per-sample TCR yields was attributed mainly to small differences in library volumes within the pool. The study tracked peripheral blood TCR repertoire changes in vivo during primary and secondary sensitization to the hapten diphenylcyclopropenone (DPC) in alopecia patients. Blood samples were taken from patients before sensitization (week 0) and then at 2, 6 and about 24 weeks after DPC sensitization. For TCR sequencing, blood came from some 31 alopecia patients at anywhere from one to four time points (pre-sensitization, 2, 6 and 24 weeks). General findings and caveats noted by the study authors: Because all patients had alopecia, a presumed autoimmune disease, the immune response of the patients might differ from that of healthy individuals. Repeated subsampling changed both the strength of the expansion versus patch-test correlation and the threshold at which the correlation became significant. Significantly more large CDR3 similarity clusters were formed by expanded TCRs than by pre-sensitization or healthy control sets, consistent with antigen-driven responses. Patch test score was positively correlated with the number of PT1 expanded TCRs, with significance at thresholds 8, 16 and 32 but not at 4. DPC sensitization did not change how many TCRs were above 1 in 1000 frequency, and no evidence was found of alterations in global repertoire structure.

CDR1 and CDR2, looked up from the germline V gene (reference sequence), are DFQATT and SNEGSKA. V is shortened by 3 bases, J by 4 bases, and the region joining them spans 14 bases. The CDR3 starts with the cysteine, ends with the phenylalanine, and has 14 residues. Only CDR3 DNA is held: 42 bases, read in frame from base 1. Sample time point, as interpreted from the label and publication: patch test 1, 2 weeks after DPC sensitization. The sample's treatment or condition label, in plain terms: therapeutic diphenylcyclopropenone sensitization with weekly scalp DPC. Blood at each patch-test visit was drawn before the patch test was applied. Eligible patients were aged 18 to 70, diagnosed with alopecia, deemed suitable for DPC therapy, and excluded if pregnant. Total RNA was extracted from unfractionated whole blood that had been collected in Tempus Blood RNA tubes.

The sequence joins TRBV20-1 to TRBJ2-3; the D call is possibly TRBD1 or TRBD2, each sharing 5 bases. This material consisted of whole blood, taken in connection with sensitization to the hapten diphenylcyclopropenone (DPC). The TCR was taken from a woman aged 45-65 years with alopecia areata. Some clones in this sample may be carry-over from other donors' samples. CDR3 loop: CSASSARGADTQYF. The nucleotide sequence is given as TGCAGTGCTAGTAGCGCTAGAGGGGCAGATACGCAGTATTTT.